This TCR beta chain is drawn from a study of cytomegalovirus exposure and HLA in healthy donors. V shed 2 bases, J shed 1 base, and the junction held 0 bases outside the gene matches. The CDR3 extends over 14 amino acids. Germline assignment: CDR1 SGHTA and CDR2 FQGNSA. PCR employed 60 Vbeta and 13 Jbeta primers. Repertoires were generated with immunoSEQ multiplex PCR, while TCRdb's copy carries only in-frame clones and drops some. Of under 150,000 clones listed, 73% were seen once; the top ten hold around 1.2%. V is TRBV7-2 and J is TRBJ2-3; 7 bases are a match to TRBD2. Specimen: PBMCs. The sequence was obtained from a woman between 35 and 50 years old in good health and CMV-seronegative. CDR3 sequence reads: CASSLLAGTDTQYF. DNA for the CDR3: TGTGCCAGCAGCTTACTAGCGGGCACAGATACGCAGTATTTT.